This TCR beta chain was obtained from a study of shared clonotypes between healthy human individuals. The CDR3 is made up of 14 amino acids. V lost 1 base and J lost 1, with 7 bases in between. Germline V CDR1 and CDR2: SEHNR, FQNEAQ (reference sequence). Here immunoSEQ multiplex PCR was the method, and the copy in TCRdb shows in-frame clones only, minus some. Altogether millions of clones are present, less than 95% being singletons, with the ten largest covering 0.85% to 1.2%. Terminally differentiated effector memory CD45RA+ cells were left out of the naive CD8 fraction, which was CD45RO-negative and positively selected for CCR7. As regards this clone: The sample contains more than one DNA sequence encoding this CDR3.

Sequences were obtained from naive CD8+ T cells sorted from blood. This receptor was taken from a man aged 18 to 35 in good health. This chain joins TRBV7-9 and TRBJ1-1; D not certain. CDR3 sequence reads: CASSLVLGNTEAFF. The DNA for the CDR3 is TGTGCCAGCAGCTTAGTTTTGGGGAACACTGAAGCTTTCTTT.